Listed here is a single T cell receptor beta chain. The antigen remains unidentified. This entry comes from a study of CD8+ T cells in alopecia areata. Study-level results: In scalp and blood, many expanded lesional clones persisted during tofacitinib. The study found TCR sharing across patients less clear than in mice, possibly for HLA reasons.

Following extraction, RNA underwent reverse transcription to cDNA, which served as the sequencing template. Measured with immunoSEQ multiplex PCR; TCRdb has only the in-frame clones, and not every one. The sample shows about 220,000 clones, less than 75% of them seen only once. Described treatment: oral pan-JAK inhibitor, 5-10 mg twice daily. Sorted populations comprised CD4+ and CD8+ T cells obtained from PBMCs. Per the germline V gene, CDR1 is SEHNR and CDR2 is FQNEAQ (reference sequence). Trimming removed 8 bases from V and 0 bases from J; junction bases left unmatched: 5. The length of the CDR3 is 14 residues.

The sample here was CD4+ T cells sorted from blood, taken at week 4, from a patient treated with tofacitinib. The clonotype was recovered from a human donor with alopecia areata. The rearrangement joins TRBV7-9 to TRBJ1-1; TRBD1 matches at 8 bases. The CDR3 loop is CASQGQGLNTEAFF. CDR3 nucleotides: TGTGCCAGCCAAGGACAGGGCCTGAACACTGAAGCTTTCTTT.